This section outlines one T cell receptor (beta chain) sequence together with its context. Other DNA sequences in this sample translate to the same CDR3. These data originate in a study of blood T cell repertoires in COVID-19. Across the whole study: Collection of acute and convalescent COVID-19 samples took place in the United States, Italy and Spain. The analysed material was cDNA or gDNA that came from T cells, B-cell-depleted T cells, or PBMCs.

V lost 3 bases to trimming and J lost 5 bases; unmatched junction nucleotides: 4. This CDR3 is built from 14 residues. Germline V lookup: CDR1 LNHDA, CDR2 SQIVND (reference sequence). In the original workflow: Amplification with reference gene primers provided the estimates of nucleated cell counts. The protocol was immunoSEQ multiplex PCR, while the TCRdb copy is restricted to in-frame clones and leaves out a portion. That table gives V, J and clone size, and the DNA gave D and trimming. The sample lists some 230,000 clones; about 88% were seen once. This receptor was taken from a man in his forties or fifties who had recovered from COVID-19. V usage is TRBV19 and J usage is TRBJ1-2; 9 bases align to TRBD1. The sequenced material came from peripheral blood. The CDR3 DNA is TGTGCCAGTAGTATGGGACAGGGTCCGTATGGCTACACCTTC. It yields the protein CASSMGQGPYGYTF.